The 27 T cell receptor beta chains given below trace back to one sample, sequenced in a study of blood T cells in healthy people across ages. Primed by a sample-barcoded 5' primer and a J-beta primer mix, a second PCR proceeded for 7 to 11 cycles. TCRdb re-analysed the 5' RACE reads in MiXCR, keeping a single row per CDR3 protein. The sample holds roughly 720,000 distinct CDR3 sequences, around half seen once. Input material: blood. The receptor set was obtained from a man of 80 years or more in good health.

This clonotype has just a few counts. The rearrangement uses TRBV28 and TRBJ2-5, with D perhaps given as TRBD1 or TRBD2 (5 bases each). V lost 2 bases and J lost 2, with 18 bases in between. The CDR3 contains 17 residues. Germline CDR1 MDHEN, CDR2 SYDVKM. The CDR3 region has the DNA TGTGCCAGCAGTTTAGGGGGTCTCATACGGGTTCAAGAGACCCAGTACTTC. It codes for CASSLGGLIRVQETQYF.

The chain couples TRBV28 to TRBJ2-5; 9 bases map to TRBD2. This CDR3 comprises 15 residues. The V segment lost 5 bases and the J segment 11 bases; nucleotides outside the gene matches: 15. The germline V gene has CDR1 MDHEN and CDR2 SYDVKM. The CDR3 nucleotides read TGTGCCAGCAGTCTGACTAGCGGCCCTCGGAGAGAGCAGTACTTC. It is translated as CASSLTSGPRREQYF.

This clonotype was picked up a small number of times. The chain recombines TRBV28 with TRBJ2-3; D remains ambiguous. The CDR3 totals 13 residues. The germline V and J ends were trimmed by 6 bases and 5 bases, with 12 bases remaining between them. The germline CDR1 and CDR2 sequences are MDHEN and SYDVKM. CDR3 sequence: CASSLPYKDTQYF. The CDR3 region has the DNA TGTGCCAGCAGCCTTCCCTACAAAGATACGCAGTATTTT.

The chain recombines TRBV3-1 with TRBJ2-2; 8 bases fit TRBD2. V lost 1 base and J lost 1; bases outside the gene matches: 8. Germline CDR1 and CDR2: LGHDT and YNNKEL (reference sequence). The CDR3 consists of 18 residues. CDR3 region: CASSQAPAGEVNTGELFF. The CDR3 DNA follows: TGTGCCAGCAGCCAAGCACCAGCGGGAGAGGTGAACACCGGGGAGCTGTTTTTT.

The chain recombines TRBV5-1 with TRBJ2-3; 8 bases map to TRBD1. J gave up 2 bases and V 2 bases, and 7 bases lay outside the gene matches. Germline V lookup: CDR1 SGHRS, CDR2 YFSETQ. There are 16 residues in the CDR3. The CDR3 region is CASSFADRASTDTQYF. In DNA, the CDR3 is TGCGCCAGCAGCTTTGCGGACAGGGCCTCCACAGATACGCAGTATTTT. Complete variable domain (other parts from reference TRBV5-1 and TRBJ2-3): KAGVTQTPRYLIKTRGQQVTLSCSPISGHRSVSWYQQTPGQGLQFLFEYFSETQRNKGNFPGRFSGRQFSNSRSEMNVSTLELGDSALYLCASSFADRASTDTQYFGPGTRLTVL.

The V call is TRBV6-2 or TRBV6-3, the J call TRBJ2-5, with D perhaps being TRBD1 or TRBD2 (6 bases each). The CDR3 is 16 residues long. Trimming cost V 6 bases and J 0 bases, with 17 bases left between them. From germline, CDR1 is MNHEY and CDR2 SVGEGT. The chain's CDR3 is CASRLRGLAYQETQYF. DNA for the CDR3: TGTGCCAGCAGACTCAGGGGACTCGCGTACCAAGAGACCCAGTACTTC.

The rearrangement joins TRBV3-1 to TRBJ2-7; the D is unclear. Per the germline V gene, CDR1 is LGHDT and CDR2 is YNNKEL (reference sequence). CDR3 size: 15 residues. Trimming took 3 bases from V and 0 from J, leaving 12 bases between them. The CDR3 spells CASSHPRGSSYEQYF. CDR3 coding DNA: TGTGCCAGCAGCCACCCCCGCGGAAGCTCCTACGAGCAGTACTTC.

This clonotype was detected a few times. The genes are TRBV29-1 and TRBJ2-7; D might be TRBD1 (5 bases). There are 13 residues in the CDR3. V lost 5 bases to trimming and J lost 4 bases, with 15 bases between them. CDR1 SQVTM and CDR2 ANQGSEA come from the germline V gene. The CDR3 sequence: CSVRRQGGYEQYF. The CDR3 nucleotides are TGCAGCGTTAGGCGCCAGGGTGGTTACGAGCAGTACTTC.

This clonotype was seen more than once but under ten times. The rearrangement uses TRBV20-1 and TRBJ1-2; no clear D. With 0 bases removed from V and 5 bases from J, the gap between germline ends came to 7 bases. This CDR3 region has 12 residues. Germline lookup yields CDR1 DFQATT and CDR2 SNEGSKA (reference sequence). The CDR3 DNA follows: TGCAGTGCTAGAGATGTTTTTTATGGCTACACCTTC. Its protein product is CSARDVFYGYTF.

This clonotype has just a few counts. The chain uses TRBV29-1 and TRBJ1-1; the match to TRBD1 covers 10 bases. The CDR3 contains 13 residues. Trimming at V came to 7 bases and at J to 6 bases, leaving 8 bases not matched to a gene. Germline V CDR1 and CDR2: SQVTM, ANQGSEA. The CDR3 DNA follows: TGCAGCGCAGAAGGACAGGGGGGACCTGAAGCTTTCTTT. Translating it yields CSAEGQGGPEAFF.

The CDR3 region has the DNA TGCGCCAGCAGCCAAGAAGGTTTAGGGATTGGGTATGGCTACACCTTC. This encodes CASSQEGLGIGYGYTF. The chain links TRBV4-1 to TRBJ1-2; no firm D call. The germline V gene has CDR1 MGHRA and CDR2 YSYEKL. The CDR3 totals 16 residues. Trimming took 0 bases from V and 5 from J, leaving 16 bases between them.

This clonotype was picked up a small number of times. The chain uses TRBV20-1 and TRBJ2-1; a possible D gene is TRBD2 (6 bases). CDR1 is DFQATT and CDR2 is SNEGSKA in the germline V gene (reference sequence). The CDR3 loop spans 14 amino acids. The V gene lost 4 bases and the J gene lost 2 bases, with 12 bases spanning the gap. The CDR3 DNA reads as TGCAGTGCTAAACCCCGGGGGACCTACAATGAGCAGTTCTTC. This codes for CSAKPRGTYNEQFF.

The chain carries TRBV28 and TRBJ2-3, with 8 bases aligning to TRBD1. Germline CDR1 is MDHEN and CDR2 is SYDVKM. After removal of 3 bases from V and 5 bases from J, the junction contained 13 bases not matched to a gene. The CDR3 runs to 17 residues. CDR3 region: CASSLATGGPARDTQYF. DNA of the CDR3: TGTGCCAGCAGTTTGGCAACAGGGGGACCCGCGCGAGATACGCAGTATTTT.

V is TRBV28 and J is TRBJ2-6; TRBD1 matches at 8 bases. J gave up 2 bases and V 6 bases, and 3 bases lay outside the gene matches. Looked up from germline, CDR1 is MDHEN and CDR2 is SYDVKM. The CDR3 consists of 15 residues. CDR3 sequence: CASRTTGAGANVLTF. In DNA, the CDR3 is TGTGCCAGCAGAACGACAGGGGCTGGGGCCAACGTCCTGACTTTC.

The chain carries TRBV20-1 and TRBJ2-3; D gene unclear. The CDR3 runs to 12 residues. Germline loops: CDR1 DFQATT, CDR2 SNEGSKA (reference sequence). V was shortened by 3 bases and J by 6 bases, with 10 bases between the two germline ends. CDR3 protein: CSARGNSDTQYF. CDR3 nucleotides: TGCAGTGCTAGGGGAAACTCCGATACGCAGTATTTT.

This clonotype has a handful of counts. CDR3 loop: CASTKTGAHTEAFF. The CDR3 DNA sequence: TGTGCCAGCACTAAGACAGGGGCCCACACTGAAGCTTTCTTT. This rearrangement joins TRBV2 to TRBJ1-1; 8 bases are a match to TRBD1. V shed 7 bases, J shed 3 bases, and the junction held 7 bases outside the gene matches. CDR1 is SNHLY, CDR2 FYNNEI, per germline. This CDR3 has 14 residues.

This chain connects TRBV20-1 to TRBJ2-5; D gene ambiguous. The CDR3 has 14 residues. V was trimmed by 0 bases and J by 11 bases, leaving 19 bases between them. The germline V gene encodes CDR1 DFQATT and CDR2 SNEGSKA (reference sequence). CDR3 loop: CSARDLTSSNEQYF. The CDR3 DNA follows: TGCAGTGCTAGAGATCTGACCAGTAGCAATGAGCAGTACTTC.

The V and J genes are TRBV29-1 and TRBJ2-3, with TRBD1 identical over 8 bases. The germline V gene encodes CDR1 SQVTM and CDR2 ANQGSEA. V lost 8 bases to trimming and J lost 3 bases; unmatched junction nucleotides: 7. The CDR3 runs 13 residues. The DNA of the CDR3 is TGCAGCACCGGACAGGGAATAACAGATACGCAGTATTTT. This translates into CSTGQGITDTQYF.

The J gene is TRBJ2-1, the V gene TRBV20-1; D unclear. CDR1 is DFQATT and CDR2 is SNEGSKA in the germline V gene (reference sequence). This CDR3 spans 11 amino acids. The CDR3 region has the DNA TGCAGGGCTGGCAAATACAATGAGCAGTTCTTC. It is translated as CRAGKYNEQFF.

The V and J genes are TRBV2 and TRBJ2-5, with D perhaps assigned TRBD1 or TRBD2 (5 bases each). CDR1 SNHLY and CDR2 FYNNEI come from the germline V gene. There are 14 residues in the CDR3. V gave up 6 bases and J gave up 2 bases, with 13 bases separating them. DNA for the CDR3: TGTGCCAGCAGGGGGGACCTACCGCAAGAGACCCAGTACTTC. It is translated as CASRGDLPQETQYF.

The chain joins TRBV6-6 to TRBJ2-5, with D possibly TRBD1 on 5 matching bases. The better agreement between TRBJ2-7 and the DNA end casts doubt on the J call. Germline CDR1 reads MNHNY; CDR2 reads SVGAGI (reference sequence). The CDR3 sequence is 17 residues long. The DNA of the CDR3 is TGTGCCAGCAGCTCAAGGTCCCCCGGACACCAAATGGACGAGCAGTACTTC. Translation gives CASSSRSPGHQMDEQYF.

This sequence joins TRBV5-1 and TRBJ2-7, with 11 positions matching TRBD1. In germline, CDR1 is SGHRS, CDR2 YFSETQ. V dropped 3 bases and J dropped 3; count of bases not matched to a gene: 5. The CDR3 extends over 15 amino acids. CDR3 loop: CASSSKGQGDYEQYF. The DNA for the CDR3 is TGCGCCAGCAGCTCAAAGGGACAGGGGGACTACGAGCAGTACTTC. The full variable domain, rest sourced from reference TRBV5-1 and TRBJ2-7, is KAGVTQTPRYLIKTRGQQVTLSCSPISGHRSVSWYQQTPGQGLQFLFEYFSETQRNKGNFPGRFSGRQFSNSRSEMNVSTLELGDSALYLCASSSKGQGDYEQYFGPGTRLTVT.

In this sample, this clonotype turned up a few times. The chain employs TRBV20-1 and TRBJ2-1, with TRBD2 identical over 9 bases. Trimming at V came to 5 bases and at J to 2 bases, leaving 7 bases not matched to a gene. This CDR3 is built from 15 residues. CDR1 and CDR2 (germline): DFQATT, SNEGSKA (reference sequence). CDR3 in DNA: TGCAGTGCTCAAGGGCTAGCGGGGACCTACAATGAGCAGTTCTTC. It codes for CSAQGLAGTYNEQFF.

V and J are TRBV3-1 and TRBJ2-5, with D unresolved. Germline CDR1 and CDR2: LGHDT and YNNKEL (reference sequence). The CDR3 has 13 residues. The V end was cut by 6 bases, the J end by 11 bases, with 19 bases between. CDR3 in DNA: TGTGCCAGCAGTCGCGACATCTACAATGAGCAGTACTTC. It encodes CASSRDIYNEQYF.

A single count supports this clonotype. The rearrangement links TRBV6-5 to TRBJ1-5; D is uncertain. This CDR3 comprises 13 residues. Germline V gene data show CDR1 as MNHEY and CDR2 as SVGAGI. Trimming removed 8 bases at V and 3 bases at J, with 11 bases between. This CDR3 is CASSQFFNQPQHF. The CDR3 DNA sequence: TGTGCCAGCTCTCAGTTTTTCAATCAGCCCCAGCATTTT.

This chain uses TRBV3-1 with TRBJ1-2; D may be TRBD1 (6 bases). V gave up 4 bases and J gave up 2 bases, with 17 bases separating them. The CDR3 has 16 amino acids. CDR1 is LGHDT, CDR2 YNNKEL, per germline (reference sequence). The CDR3 region has the DNA TGTGCCAGCAGCCGATACGGGACACTTGACAACTATGGCTACACCTTC. It encodes CASSRYGTLDNYGYTF.

This chain uses TRBV10-3 with TRBJ2-7, with 7 bases lining up with TRBD1. CDR1 and CDR2 (germline): ENHRY, SYGVKD. Unmatched junction bases numbered 13, after V lost 8 bases and J lost 6 bases. This CDR3 spans 14 amino acids. CDR3 sequence: CAILAGGPPTEQYF. The CDR3 DNA reads TGTGCCATCCTGGCAGGGGGACCTCCTACCGAGCAGTACTTC.